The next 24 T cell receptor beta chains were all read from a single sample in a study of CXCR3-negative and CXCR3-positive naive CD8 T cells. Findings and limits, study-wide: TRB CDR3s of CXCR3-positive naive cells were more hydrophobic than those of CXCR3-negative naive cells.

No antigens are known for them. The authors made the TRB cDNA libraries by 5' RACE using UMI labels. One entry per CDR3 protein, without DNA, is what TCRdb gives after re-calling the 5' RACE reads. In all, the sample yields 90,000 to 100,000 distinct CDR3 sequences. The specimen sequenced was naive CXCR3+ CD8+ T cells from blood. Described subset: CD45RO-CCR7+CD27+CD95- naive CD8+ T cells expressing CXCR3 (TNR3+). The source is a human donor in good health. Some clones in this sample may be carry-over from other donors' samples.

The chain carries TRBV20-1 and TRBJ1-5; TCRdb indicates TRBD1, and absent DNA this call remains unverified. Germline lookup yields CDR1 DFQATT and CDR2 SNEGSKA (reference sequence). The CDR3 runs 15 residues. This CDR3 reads CSAKLGQYSNQPQHF.

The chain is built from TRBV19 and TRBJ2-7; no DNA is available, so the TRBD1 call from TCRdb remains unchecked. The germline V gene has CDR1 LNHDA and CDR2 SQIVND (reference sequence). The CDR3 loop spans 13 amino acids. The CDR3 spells CASRETVTYEQYF.

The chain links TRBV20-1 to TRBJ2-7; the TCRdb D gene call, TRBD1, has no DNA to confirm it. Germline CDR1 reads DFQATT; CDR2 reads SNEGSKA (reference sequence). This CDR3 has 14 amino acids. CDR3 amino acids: CSARHRGVGYEQYF.

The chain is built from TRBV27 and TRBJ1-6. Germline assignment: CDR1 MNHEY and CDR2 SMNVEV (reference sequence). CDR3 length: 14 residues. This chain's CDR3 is CATSSLGWESPLHF.

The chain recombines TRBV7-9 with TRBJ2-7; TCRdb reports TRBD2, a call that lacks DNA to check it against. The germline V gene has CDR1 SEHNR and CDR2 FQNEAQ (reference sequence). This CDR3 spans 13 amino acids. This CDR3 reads CASSGPGLDEQYF.

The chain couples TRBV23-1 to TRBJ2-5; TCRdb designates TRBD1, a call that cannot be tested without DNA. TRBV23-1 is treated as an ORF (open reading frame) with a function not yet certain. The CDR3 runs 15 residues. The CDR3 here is CASSQLPGAQETQYF.

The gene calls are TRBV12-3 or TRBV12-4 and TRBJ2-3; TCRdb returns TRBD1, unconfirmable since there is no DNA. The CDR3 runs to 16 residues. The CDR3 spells CASSISGQGNTDTQYF.

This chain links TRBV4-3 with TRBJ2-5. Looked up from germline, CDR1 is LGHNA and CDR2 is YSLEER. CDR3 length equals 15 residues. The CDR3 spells CASSQLPQLQETQYF.

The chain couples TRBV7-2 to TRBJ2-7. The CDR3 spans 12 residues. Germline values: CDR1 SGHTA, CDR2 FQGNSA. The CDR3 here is CASSLVGSEQYF.

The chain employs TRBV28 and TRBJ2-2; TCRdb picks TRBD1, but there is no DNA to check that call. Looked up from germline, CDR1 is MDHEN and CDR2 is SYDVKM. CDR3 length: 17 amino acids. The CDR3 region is CASTTHSGWGATGELFF.

The CDR3 spells CSALVGGLAGELFF. This sequence joins TRBV20-1 and TRBJ2-2; TCRdb designates TRBD2, a call that cannot be tested without DNA. This CDR3 region has 14 residues. The germline V gene encodes CDR1 DFQATT and CDR2 SNEGSKA (reference sequence).

CDR3 sequence: CASSQDDRGRFGYTF. The chain couples TRBV4-3 to TRBJ1-2; TCRdb's assignment of TRBD1 cannot be checked, as there is no DNA. The CDR3 runs to 15 residues. Germline CDR1 reads LGHNA; CDR2 reads YSLEER.

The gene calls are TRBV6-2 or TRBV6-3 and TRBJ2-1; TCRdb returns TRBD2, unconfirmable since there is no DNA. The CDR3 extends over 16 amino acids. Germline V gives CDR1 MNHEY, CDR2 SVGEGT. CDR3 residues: CASSYSLLAGYNEQFF.

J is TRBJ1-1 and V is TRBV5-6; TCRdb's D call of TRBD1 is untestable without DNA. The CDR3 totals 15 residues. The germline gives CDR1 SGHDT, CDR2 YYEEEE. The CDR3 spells CASSPWDRVGTEAFF.

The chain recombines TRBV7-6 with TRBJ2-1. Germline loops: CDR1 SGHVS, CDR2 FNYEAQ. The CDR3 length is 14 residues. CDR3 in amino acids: CASSSRTNYNEQFF.

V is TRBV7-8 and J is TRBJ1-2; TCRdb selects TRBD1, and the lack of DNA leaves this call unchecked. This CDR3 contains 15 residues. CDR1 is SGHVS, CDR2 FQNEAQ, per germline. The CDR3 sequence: CASSTRQGVGYGYTF. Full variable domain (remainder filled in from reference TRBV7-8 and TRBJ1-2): GAGVSQSPRYKVAKRGQDVALRCDPISGHVSLFWYQQALGQGPEFLTYFQNEAQLDKSGLPSDRFFAERPEGSVSTLKIQRTQQEDSAVYLCASSTRQGVGYGYTFGSGTRLTVV.

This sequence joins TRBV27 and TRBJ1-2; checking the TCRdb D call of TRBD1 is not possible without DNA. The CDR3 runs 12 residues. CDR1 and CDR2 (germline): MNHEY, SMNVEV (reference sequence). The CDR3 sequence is CASSAGEKGYTF.

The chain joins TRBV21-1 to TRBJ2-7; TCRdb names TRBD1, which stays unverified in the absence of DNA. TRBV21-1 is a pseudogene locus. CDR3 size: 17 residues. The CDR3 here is CASSKGGAGVNSYEQYF.

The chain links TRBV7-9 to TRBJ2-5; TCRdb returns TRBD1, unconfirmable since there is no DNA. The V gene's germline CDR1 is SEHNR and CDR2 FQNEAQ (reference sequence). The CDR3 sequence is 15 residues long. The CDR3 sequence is CASSNPGTGQETQYF.

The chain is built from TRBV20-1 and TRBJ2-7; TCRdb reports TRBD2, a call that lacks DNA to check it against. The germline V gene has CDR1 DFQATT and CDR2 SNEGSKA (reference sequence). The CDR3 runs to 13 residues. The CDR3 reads CSARTPPTYEQYF.

CDR3 amino acids: CSVEEISGAESSSYNEQFF. This chain connects TRBV29-1 to TRBJ2-1; without DNA, the TCRdb call of TRBD1 cannot be checked. This CDR3 region has 19 residues. The V gene's germline CDR1 is SQVTM and CDR2 ANQGSEA.

The CDR3: CASSYYVSSYNEQFF. The chain employs TRBV6-2 or TRBV6-3 and TRBJ2-1. The CDR3 consists of 15 residues. Germline lookup yields CDR1 MNHEY and CDR2 SVGEGT.

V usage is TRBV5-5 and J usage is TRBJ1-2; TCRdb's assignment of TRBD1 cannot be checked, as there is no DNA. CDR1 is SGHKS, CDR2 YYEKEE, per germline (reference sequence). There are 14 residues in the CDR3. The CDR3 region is CASSLGQGIYGYTF.

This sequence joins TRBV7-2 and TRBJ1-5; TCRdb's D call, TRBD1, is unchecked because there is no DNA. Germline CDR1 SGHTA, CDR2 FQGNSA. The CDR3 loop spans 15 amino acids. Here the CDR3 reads CASSLSGGSNQPQHF.